This T cell receptor (beta chain) stems from a study of cytomegalovirus exposure and HLA in healthy donors. Overall study results and limits: A later analysis reportedly found fewer N-insertions in an Asian-associated ancestry cluster than the roughly 670-donor mean.

On this clone itself: Its antigen is not known.

V lost 2 bases and J 3 bases, leaving 14 bases between the germline ends. The CDR3 spans 15 residues. From germline, CDR1 is SEHNR and CDR2 FQNEAQ (reference sequence). Researchers ran the PCR with 60 Vbeta and 13 Jbeta primers. Here immunoSEQ multiplex PCR was the method, and the copy in TCRdb shows in-frame clones only, minus some. The sample lists approximately 150,000 clones, around 77% seen once, with 0.94% in the top ten. The gene calls are TRBV7-9 and TRBJ2-7; TRBD1 is a possible D gene (5 bases). The source material was PBMCs. This clonotype originated in a woman aged 55-70 years in good health and CMV-seronegative. The CDR3 DNA reads TGTGCCAGCAGCTTATTGGACACCAATATCTACGAGCAGTACTTC. Its protein is CASSLLDTNIYEQYF.